This T cell receptor beta chain was profiled in a study of blood T cells in healthy people across ages (dated by TCRdb to the mid-2010s). Regarding the research as a whole: In model experiments, template switching captured roughly one uniquely barcoded TCR beta cDNA molecule for every two T cells. The study measured age-related changes in TCR beta repertoire diversity using deep sequencing normalized with unique cDNA molecular identifiers. Donors were grouped into four age groups: young (average approximately 15 years), middle-aged (39), aged (around 60) and long-lived (about 90). To avoid experimental bias, donors of different ages were spread randomly across the sequencing lanes. The study analyzed two additional independent replicas of 1 million unique cDNA reads from the same blood draw for two donors, one aged 18 to 29 and one aged 80 or older. Paper-wide results and their limitations: Compared with the aged group, more naive CD4+ T cells, fewer expanded clones and increased TCR diversity were shown by the long-lived group, suggesting age selection. Observed TCR beta diversity per million T cells fell roughly linearly with age, and a significant reduction was already apparent by age approximately 41. Because donor CMV infection status was unknown, age-related changes in expanded clonotypes were potentially confounded. Because profiling used bulk unsorted PBMCs, naive and antigen-experienced compartments could not be compared conclusively. A strong correlation was found between observed TCR beta diversity and the percentage of naive T cells measured by flow cytometry. Estimates of total diversity from one million sequenced T cells were regarded as lower bounds and underestimates.

V and J are truncated by 4 bases and 2 bases respectively, leaving an intervening sequence of 5 bases. In the germline V gene, CDR1 corresponds to KGHSH and CDR2 to LQKENI. Including cysteine and phenylalanine, the CDR3 has 12 amino acids. Only the CDR3 region is kept as DNA, spanning 36 bases read in frame from base 1. This clonotype was detected many times. Its binding antigen is unknown. No much larger clone is present one base from it, and per-base qualities are unavailable. The library was built by means of 5' RACE. TCRdb shows the sequencer as Illumina HiSeq 2500. The second PCR ran for about 6 to 12 cycles and used a J-beta primer mix along with a sample-barcoded 5' primer. A unique molecular identifier was introduced onto each TCR beta cDNA molecule by a template-switch 5' adaptor carrying 12 random nucleotides. Each sample yielded at least 2.5 million CDR3-containing paired-end reads. All of the RNA was converted into first-strand cDNA using the Mint cDNA synthesis kit, with a TRBC-specific oligonucleotide serving as the primer. All cDNA was treated with uracil-DNA glycosylase and then went through a first 18-cycle PCR with the universal primers M1SS and BC2_uni_R. Per the authors' processing: For normalization, 1 million high-quality reads were randomly selected from each sample, with every read carrying a distinct molecular identifier. Instead of being binned into consensus sequences, reads that shared molecular identifiers were thrown out. MiTCR, with a Q25 quality threshold and the strictest error-elimination algorithm, was used for CDR3 identification, clonotype clustering and error correction. A nonparametric unseen species model using Euler transformation provided a lower-bound estimate of total TCR beta diversity. TCRdb reprocessing: public reads trimmed at Q25 with fastp, clones called with MiXCR, in-frame beta chains kept. Records with the same CDR3 protein are collapsed into one entry carrying the most frequent genes and DNA. The V and J calls here are based on TCRdb, not the publication. In this sample the table shows some 640,000 distinct CDR3 sequences, 45% to 50% of which occur a single time. Of the sample, under 35% falls within the top ten clones.

The approximately 39 donors, aged about 6 to 100 years, were systemically healthy Caucasian individuals from Russia. Around 10 milliliters of peripheral blood were collected from each donor into EDTA-treated Vacutainer tubes. Ficoll-Paque density-gradient centrifugation was used to isolate PBMCs, with at least 6.5 million obtained per sample. Trizol reagent was used to extract total RNA from PBMCs, with at least 5.5 micrograms per sample. Naive CD45RAhigh/CD27high T cell percentages were measured by flow cytometry on a PBMC aliquot from every donor. The rearrangement joined TRBV18 to TRBJ2-5, with no reliable assignment of the D segment. This sequence was found in a woman aged 55-69 years in good health. Sequenced: blood. Read as DNA, the sequence is TGTGCCAGCTCACGCCCGCAAGAGACCCAGTACTTC. This codes for CASSRPQETQYF.